The 32 T cell receptor beta chains presented below share a single source sample, sequenced in a study of blood T cells in healthy people across ages. A sample-barcoded 5' primer and a J-beta primer mix were used in a second PCR of roughly 6 to 11 cycles. TCRdb reprocessed the 5' RACE reads with MiXCR, giving one entry per CDR3 protein. The sample consists of roughly 2 million distinct CDR3 sequences, around half of them appearing once. The sequenced sample consisted of blood. The receptors shown here come from a middle-aged woman in good health.

V usage is TRBV12-3 or TRBV12-4 and J usage is TRBJ1-1, with D hard to call. The V end was cut by 6 bases, the J end by 5 bases, with 10 bases between. The CDR3 is 12 amino acids. DNA for the CDR3: TGTGCCAGCAGCTTTGACGTTACTGAAGCTTTCTTT. This gives the protein CASSFDVTEAFF.

This clonotype was seen a handful of times. The chain recombines TRBV6-5 with TRBJ1-2; the D is unclear. Germline V lookup: CDR1 MNHEY, CDR2 SVGAGI. This CDR3 spans 12 amino acids. V was cut by 8 bases and J by 0 bases, with 7 bases left in between. DNA of the CDR3: TGTGCCAGCGGGGATGCTAACTATGGCTACACCTTC. It codes for CASGDANYGYTF.

The rearrangement uses TRBV12-3 or TRBV12-4 and TRBJ1-4; possibly TRBD1 for D (6 bases). V lost 3 bases and J lost 0, with 11 bases in between. CDR3 length: 16 residues. CDR3 protein: CASSFVRGATNEKLFF. CDR3 sequence (DNA): TGTGCCAGCAGTTTCGTCAGGGGCGCAACTAATGAAAAACTGTTTTTT.

The chain carries TRBV9 and TRBJ2-7; D remains ambiguous. Per the germline V gene, CDR1 is SGDLS and CDR2 is YYNGEE. V lost 0 bases and J 7 bases, leaving 11 bases between the germline ends. CDR3 length: 13 amino acids. The CDR3 nucleotides read TGTGCCAGCAGCGTAGGCGTAGATCGAGAGCAGTACTTC. Amino acids: CASSVGVDREQYF.

The rearrangement uses TRBV4-3 and TRBJ2-7; 9 nucleotides align to TRBD1. CDR3 length: 17 amino acids. Germline V gene data show CDR1 as LGHNA and CDR2 as YSLEER. V was clipped by 2 bases and J by 6 bases; unmatched bases: 14. The CDR3 reads CASSQSSPGTGLFEQYF. DNA for the CDR3: TGCGCCAGCAGCCAATCCTCCCCCGGGACAGGGTTATTCGAGCAGTACTTC.

The chain carries TRBV20-1 and TRBJ1-2, with D perhaps TRBD1 (5 bases). The CDR3 is 13 amino acids. The germline V gene encodes CDR1 DFQATT and CDR2 SNEGSKA (reference sequence). Trimming left V 0 bases short and J 1 base short, with 6 bases between. CDR3 sequence reads: CSAREDINYGYTF. The CDR3 nucleotides read TGCAGTGCTAGAGAGGACATTAACTATGGCTACACCTTC.

This chain uses TRBV3-1 with TRBJ2-5, with 12 bases matching TRBD2. There are 22 residues in the CDR3. Per the germline V gene, CDR1 is LGHDT and CDR2 is YNNKEL (reference sequence). Trimming cost V 1 base and J 2 bases; bases outside gene matches: 20. The CDR3 reads CASSQAYSRTSGACPQQETQYF. Here the CDR3 DNA reads TGTGCCAGCAGCCAAGCCTACTCGAGGACTAGCGGGGCTTGTCCCCAGCAAGAGACCCAGTACTTC.

The V call is TRBV20-1, the J call TRBJ2-7, with D uncertain. Trimming removed 2 bases from V and 5 bases from J, with 22 bases in between. The CDR3 contains 16 residues. Per germline, CDR1 DFQATT and CDR2 SNEGSKA (reference sequence). The CDR3 loop is CSARPLSTVVSHEQYF. CDR3 bases: TGCAGTGCTAGACCCCTTAGTACAGTAGTGTCTCACGAGCAGTACTTC.

The J gene is TRBJ2-5, the V gene TRBV5-1; D is unresolved. The CDR3 contains 15 residues. The germline V gene encodes CDR1 SGHRS and CDR2 YFSETQ. The germline V and J ends were trimmed by 4 bases and 2 bases, with 15 bases remaining between them. The CDR3 nucleotides are TGCGCCAGCAGCCCCTACCGGGCTCAGCAAGAGACCCAGTACTTC. Translating it yields CASSPYRAQQETQYF.

The chain joins TRBV10-3 to TRBJ2-7; possibly TRBD1 for D (5 bases). CDR3 length equals 13 residues. The V end was cut by 6 bases, the J end by 10 bases, with 19 bases between. Germline values: CDR1 ENHRY, CDR2 SYGVKD. The CDR3 spells CAIRGPLQEAQYF. The CDR3 nucleotides are TGTGCCATCAGGGGGCCGCTTCAAGAGGCCCAGTACTTC.

The genes are TRBV28 and TRBJ2-5, with 8 bases lining up with TRBD2. The V segment lost 5 bases and the J segment 0 bases; nucleotides outside the gene matches: 26. The CDR3 extends over 22 amino acids. Germline CDR1 reads MDHEN; CDR2 reads SYDVKM. Written as DNA, the CDR3 is TGTGCCAGCAGTCCACTTGGCATCTCACCGGGACTAGTCGTTTCCTACCAAGAGACCCAGTACTTC. Translation: CASSPLGISPGLVVSYQETQYF. Variable domain in full (rest from reference TRBV28 and TRBJ2-5): DVKVTQSSRYLVKRTGEKVFLECVQDMDHENMFWYRQDPGLGLRLIYFSYDVKMKEKGDIPEGYSVSREKKERFSLILESASTNQTSMYLCASSPLGISPGLVVSYQETQYFGPGTRLLVL.

The chain employs TRBV6-5 and TRBJ2-7, with 7 nucleotides matching TRBD1. From germline, CDR1 is MNHEY and CDR2 SVGAGI. The CDR3 covers 14 residues. With V trimmed by 6 bases and J by 2 bases, 7 bases remained unmatched. The CDR3 spells CASSTHRGAYEQYF. CDR3 nucleotides: TGTGCCAGCAGCACCCACAGGGGCGCCTACGAGCAGTACTTC.

This clonotype was counted at least ten times. The gene calls are TRBV5-1 and TRBJ2-7; maybe TRBD2 (6 bases). The ends were cut back, 5 bases at V and 4 bases at J, with 13 bases in the middle. CDR1 is SGHRS, CDR2 YFSETQ, per germline. The CDR3 runs 13 residues. CDR3 sequence: CASRGTGGYEQYF. CDR3 sequence (DNA): TGCGCCAGCAGGGGAACAGGAGGGTACGAGCAGTACTTC.

This clonotype turned up a few times. The rearrangement links TRBV12-3 or TRBV12-4 to TRBJ2-5, with D unresolved. Trimming removed 5 bases at V and 2 bases at J, with 12 bases between. The CDR3 is made up of 14 amino acids. CDR3 DNA: TGTGCCAGCAGTCCGAGACCAATGCAAGAGACCCAGTACTTC. Amino acids: CASSPRPMQETQYF.

The chain couples TRBV20-1 to TRBJ2-3; TRBD2 matches 7 bases. The CDR3 runs 15 residues. The J segment lost 1 base and the V segment lost 3 bases, leaving 7 bases of the junction unmatched. Germline V gene data show CDR1 as DFQATT and CDR2 as SNEGSKA (reference sequence). The CDR3 DNA reads as TGCAGTGCTAGTAGAGCTAGCGGTGGCACAGATACGCAGTATTTT. This translates into CSASRASGGTDTQYF.

Worth noting for this clonotype: A much larger clone lies a single base off, so this may be a read error. V and J are TRBV7-2 and TRBJ1-2; D gene ambiguous. The CDR3 covers 14 residues. CDR1 SGHTA and CDR2 FQGNSA come from the germline V gene. With 5 bases removed from V and 2 bases from J, the gap between germline ends came to 12 bases. In DNA, the CDR3 is TGTGCCAGCAGCGTAGTACTGCAAAACTATGGCTACACCTTC. Protein sequence: CASSVVLQNYGYTF.

The V call is TRBV20-1, the J call TRBJ2-1, with 9 nucleotides matching TRBD2. J gave up 9 bases and V 4 bases, and 16 bases lay outside the gene matches. There are 16 residues in the CDR3. Germline-derived CDR1 and CDR2 are DFQATT and SNEGSKA (reference sequence). This chain's CDR3 is CSATQTAGGRNVEQFF. The CDR3 DNA is TGCAGTGCTACCCAAACCGCGGGGGGGCGTAACGTTGAGCAGTTCTTC.

This clonotype was observed a handful of times. This chain connects TRBV7-2 to TRBJ2-3; 9 bases agree with TRBD2. V shed 1 base and J 5 bases; nucleotides not matched to a gene: 4. Germline V gene data show CDR1 as SGHTA and CDR2 as FQGNSA. The CDR3 is 15 residues long. CDR3 residues: CASSLDLAGRDTQYF. CDR3 nucleotides: TGTGCCAGCAGCTTAGACCTAGCGGGGAGAGATACGCAGTATTTT.

This clonotype was found once. J is TRBJ2-7 and V is TRBV7-2; 9 bases are shared with TRBD2. The CDR3 has 15 amino acids. Losses at the gene ends were 2 bases for V and 1 base for J; bases not matched to a gene: 3. CDR1 and CDR2 (germline): SGHTA, FQGNSA. Here the CDR3 reads CASSLWAGGSYEQYF. The CDR3 coding sequence is TGTGCCAGCAGCTTATGGGCGGGAGGGTCCTACGAGCAGTACTTC.

This rearrangement joins TRBV6-2 or TRBV6-3 to TRBJ2-1; tentatively, D is TRBD1 or TRBD2 (5 bases each). Germline CDR1 and CDR2: MNHEY and SVGEGT. The CDR3 has 18 residues. V shed 3 bases and J shed 7 bases, with 25 bases lying between them. Written as DNA, the CDR3 is TGTGCCAGCAGTTATTCGATCCCGGGACGAGGGCGTCAGAATGAGCAGTTCTTC. Translated, it gives CASSYSIPGRGRQNEQFF.

The chain employs TRBV7-6 and TRBJ2-1; 8 bases fit TRBD1. CDR3 length equals 14 residues. The germline V gene encodes CDR1 SGHVS and CDR2 FNYEAQ. Germline trimming cut 3 bases from V and 9 bases from J; bases unmatched to any gene: 7. Here the CDR3 reads CASSFGTGIGEQFF. The CDR3 bases are TGTGCCAGCAGCTTCGGGACAGGTATCGGTGAGCAGTTCTTC.

The chain uses TRBV19 and TRBJ2-5; D not resolved. Trimming pared 4 bases from V and 2 bases from J, leaving 11 bases between. Looked up from germline, CDR1 is LNHDA and CDR2 is SQIVND (reference sequence). The CDR3 contains 14 residues. The CDR3 DNA sequence: TGTGCCAGTAGTACAGCTCTAGGACAAGAGACCCAGTACTTC. This encodes CASSTALGQETQYF.

The chain recombines TRBV6-6 with TRBJ2-7; the match to TRBD2 covers 12 bases. This CDR3 region has 16 residues. Trimming removed 4 bases from V and 2 bases from J; junction bases left unmatched: 6. Germline CDR1 MNHNY, CDR2 SVGAGI (reference sequence). The CDR3, as DNA: TGTGCCAGCAGTTTACGGACTAGCGGGGTCACCTACGAGCAGTACTTC. This translates into CASSLRTSGVTYEQYF.

The chain is built from TRBV4-3 and TRBJ1-1; D ambiguous. The ends were cut back, 0 bases at V and 3 bases at J, with 8 bases in the middle. Germline assignment: CDR1 LGHNA and CDR2 YSLEER. CDR3 length: 14 amino acids. CDR3 nucleotides: TGCGCCAGCAGCCAAGACCCCCCTGACACTGAAGCTTTCTTT. Its protein product is CASSQDPPDTEAFF.

V is TRBV27 and J is TRBJ2-1, with 8 bases aligning to TRBD1. This CDR3 is built from 14 residues. The junction had 6 bases not matched to a gene; V was cut back by 7 bases and J by 4 bases. In germline, CDR1 is MNHEY, CDR2 SMNVEV (reference sequence). The CDR3 loop is CASKETGVYNEQFF. CDR3 sequence (DNA): TGTGCCAGCAAGGAGACAGGGGTGTACAATGAGCAGTTCTTC.

The chain couples TRBV2 to TRBJ2-1; 7 bases map to TRBD2. The CDR3 covers 15 residues. Per the germline V gene, CDR1 is SNHLY and CDR2 is FYNNEI. V lost 8 bases and J lost 9; bases outside the gene matches: 16. The chain's CDR3 is CASGGRGTTAIEQFF. The CDR3, as DNA: TGTGCCAGCGGTGGCCGGGGGACTACGGCAATTGAGCAGTTCTTC.

This clonotype was seen a handful of times. CDR3 protein: CASSGTSGGYQETQYF. CDR3 nucleotide sequence: TGTGCCAGCAGCGGTACTAGCGGGGGGTACCAAGAGACCCAGTACTTC. The chain recombines TRBV7-2 with TRBJ2-5; 12 nucleotides line up with TRBD2. CDR1 and CDR2 (germline): SGHTA, FQGNSA. CDR3 length: 16 amino acids. V trimming: 5 bases; J trimming: 0 bases; junction bases outside the gene matches: 4.

This rearrangement joins TRBV20-1 to TRBJ2-5; 12 bases fit TRBD2. Matching the DNA end better, TRBJ2-7 makes the J call doubtful. This CDR3 spans 19 amino acids. Looked up from germline, CDR1 is DFQATT and CDR2 is SNEGSKA (reference sequence). CDR3 nucleotides: TGCAGTGCTAGCGGCGGGAGAAGCTGGACTAGCGGGGTCCCCTACGAGCAGTACTTC. It translates to CSASGGRSWTSGVPYEQYF.

The chain uses TRBV6-5 and TRBJ2-5; possibly TRBD2 for D (6 bases). CDR1 and CDR2 (germline): MNHEY, SVGAGI. There are 12 residues in the CDR3. V lost 8 bases to trimming and J lost 1 base, with 8 bases between them. The CDR3 sequence is CASGGIQETQYF. Here the CDR3 DNA reads TGTGCCAGCGGAGGGATCCAAGAGACCCAGTACTTC.

The chain combines TRBV7-9 with TRBJ2-7, with 8 bases identical to TRBD2. This CDR3 comprises 17 residues. The V gene's germline CDR1 is SEHNR and CDR2 FQNEAQ (reference sequence). V shed 4 bases and J 7 bases; nucleotides not matched to a gene: 18. The CDR3 DNA reads as TGTGCCAGCAGCTCCGGGGCGGGGGGTGTATACTACAATGAGCAGTACTTC. Its protein product is CASSSGAGGVYYNEQYF.

This clonotype has a count of ten or more. The rearrangement links TRBV6-5 to TRBJ2-7; 9 nucleotides agree with TRBD1. The V gene end was trimmed by 5 bases and the J gene end by 0 bases; junction bases not matched to a gene: 8. This CDR3 is built from 16 residues. Germline-derived CDR1 and CDR2 are MNHEY and SVGAGI. The CDR3 sequence: CASSRLPGQGSYEQYF. Written as DNA, the CDR3 is TGTGCCAGCAGTCGCCTACCGGGACAGGGCTCCTACGAGCAGTACTTC.

V gene TRBV4-1 combines with J gene TRBJ2-1; no clear D. Germline CDR1 reads MGHRA; CDR2 reads YSYEKL. CDR3 length: 16 residues. Trimming cost V 1 base and J 0 bases, with 10 bases left between them. This CDR3 reads CASSQVTASSYNEQFF. The CDR3 DNA follows: TGCGCCAGCAGCCAAGTAACGGCCAGCTCCTACAATGAGCAGTTCTTC.